This T cell receptor beta chain was found in a study of identifying expanded T cells in peripheral blood. Notes on this clone: As yet, its antigen is unknown.

V lost 4 bases to trimming and J lost 12 bases, with 20 bases between them. Germline V gives CDR1 SGHDT, CDR2 YYEEEE. This CDR3 contains 15 residues. Data came from immunoSEQ multiplex PCR; TCRdb stores just in-frame clones and leaves some out. The sample has 90,000 or so clones, 88% seen once; the top ten hold roughly 19%. Collection occurred without any documented infections or immune events in donors. Study outcomes and limitations: Differentially abundant clones: roughly 1.3 between replicates, about 17 at roughly 15 days, less than 20 at four.

The chain combines TRBV5-6 with TRBJ1-6; D is possibly TRBD1 (5 bases). This receptor was obtained from a person aged 18-70 years in good health. Sequencing used blood. Here the CDR3 DNA reads TGTGCCAGCAGCCTCTTAAGCGGCGCGGGGGGACCCCTCCACTTT. This codes for CASSLLSGAGGPLHF.